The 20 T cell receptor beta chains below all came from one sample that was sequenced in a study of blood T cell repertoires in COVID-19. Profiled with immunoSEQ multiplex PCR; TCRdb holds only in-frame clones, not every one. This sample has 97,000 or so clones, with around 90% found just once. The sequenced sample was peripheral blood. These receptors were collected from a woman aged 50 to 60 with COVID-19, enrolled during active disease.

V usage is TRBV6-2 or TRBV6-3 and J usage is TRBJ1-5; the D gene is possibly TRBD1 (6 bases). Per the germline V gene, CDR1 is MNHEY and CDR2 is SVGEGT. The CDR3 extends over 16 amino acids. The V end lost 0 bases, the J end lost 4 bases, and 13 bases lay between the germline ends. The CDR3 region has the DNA TGTGCCAGCAGTTACTCTCGGGCAGGGGTTAATCAGCCCCAGCATTTT. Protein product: CASSYSRAGVNQPQHF.

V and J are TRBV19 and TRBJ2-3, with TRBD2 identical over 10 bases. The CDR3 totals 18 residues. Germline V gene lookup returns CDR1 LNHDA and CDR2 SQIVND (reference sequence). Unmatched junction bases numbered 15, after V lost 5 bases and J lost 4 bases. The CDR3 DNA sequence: TGTGCCAGTAGTCTCCTCCCGTTGACTAGCGGGCAGCCAGATACGCAGTATTTT. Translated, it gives CASSLLPLTSGQPDTQYF.

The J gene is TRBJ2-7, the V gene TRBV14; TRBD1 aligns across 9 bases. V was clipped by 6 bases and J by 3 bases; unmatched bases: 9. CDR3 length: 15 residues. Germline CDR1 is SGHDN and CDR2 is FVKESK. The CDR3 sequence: CASRNGEDRGYEQYF. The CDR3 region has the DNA TGTGCCAGCAGAAATGGCGAGGACAGGGGCTACGAGCAGTACTTC.

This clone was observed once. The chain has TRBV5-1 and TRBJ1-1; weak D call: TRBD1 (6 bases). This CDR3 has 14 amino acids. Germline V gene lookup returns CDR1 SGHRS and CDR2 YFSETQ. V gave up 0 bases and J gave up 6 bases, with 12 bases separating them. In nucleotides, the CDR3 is TGCGCCAGCAGCTTGGGGGACACAATTTCTGAAGCTTTCTTT. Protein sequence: CASSLGDTISEAFF.

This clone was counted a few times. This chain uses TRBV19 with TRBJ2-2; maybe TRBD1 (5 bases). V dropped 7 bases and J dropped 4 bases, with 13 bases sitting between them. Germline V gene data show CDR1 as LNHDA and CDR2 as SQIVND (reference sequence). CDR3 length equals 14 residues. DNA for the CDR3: TGTGCCAGTACCCCGACAGTCCCCACCGGGGAGCTGTTTTTT. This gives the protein CASTPTVPTGELFF.

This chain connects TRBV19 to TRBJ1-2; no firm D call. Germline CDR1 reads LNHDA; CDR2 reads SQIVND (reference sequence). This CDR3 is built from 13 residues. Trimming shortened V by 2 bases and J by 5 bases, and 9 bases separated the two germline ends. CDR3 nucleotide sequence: TGTGCCAGTAGTATAACCCAGTTATATGGCTACACCTTC. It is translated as CASSITQLYGYTF.

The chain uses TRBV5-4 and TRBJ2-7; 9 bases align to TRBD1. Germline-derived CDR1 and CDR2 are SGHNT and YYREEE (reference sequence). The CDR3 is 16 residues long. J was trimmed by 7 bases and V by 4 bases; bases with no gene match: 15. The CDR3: CASSRGGQGGGEEQYV. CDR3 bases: TGTGCCAGCAGCAGGGGGGGACAGGGTGGTGGTGAGGAGCAGTACGTC.

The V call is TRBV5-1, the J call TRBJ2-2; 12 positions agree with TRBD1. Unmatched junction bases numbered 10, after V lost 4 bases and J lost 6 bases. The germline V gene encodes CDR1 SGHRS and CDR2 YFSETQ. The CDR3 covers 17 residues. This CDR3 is CASSPYPGQGAPGELFF. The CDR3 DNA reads TGCGCCAGCAGCCCCTACCCGGGACAGGGGGCTCCCGGGGAGCTGTTTTTT.

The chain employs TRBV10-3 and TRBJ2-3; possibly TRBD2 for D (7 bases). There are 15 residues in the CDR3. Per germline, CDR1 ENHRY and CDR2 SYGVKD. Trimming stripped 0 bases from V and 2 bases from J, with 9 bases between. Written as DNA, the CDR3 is TGTGCCATCAGTGAGTCGCGGGGGCTCACAGATACGCAGTATTTT. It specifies CAISESRGLTDTQYF.

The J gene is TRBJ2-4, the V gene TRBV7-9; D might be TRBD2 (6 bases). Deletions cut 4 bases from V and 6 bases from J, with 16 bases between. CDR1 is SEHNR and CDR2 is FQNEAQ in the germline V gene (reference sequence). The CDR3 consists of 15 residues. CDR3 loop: CASSSQSQEGNIQYF. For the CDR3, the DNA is TGTGCCAGCAGCTCACAATCTCAGGAGGGAAACATTCAGTACTTC.

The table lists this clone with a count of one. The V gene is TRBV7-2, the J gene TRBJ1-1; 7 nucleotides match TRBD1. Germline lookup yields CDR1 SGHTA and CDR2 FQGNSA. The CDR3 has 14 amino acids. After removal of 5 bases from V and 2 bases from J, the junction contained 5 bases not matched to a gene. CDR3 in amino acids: CASSIQGTNTEAFF. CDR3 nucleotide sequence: TGTGCCAGCAGCATACAGGGGACAAACACTGAAGCTTTCTTT.

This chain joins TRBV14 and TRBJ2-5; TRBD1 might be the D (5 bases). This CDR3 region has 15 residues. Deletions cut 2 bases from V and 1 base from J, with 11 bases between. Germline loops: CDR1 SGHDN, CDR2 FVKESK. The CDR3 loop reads CASSQYVGAQETQYF. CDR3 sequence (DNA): TGTGCCAGCAGCCAATACGTAGGGGCCCAAGAGACCCAGTACTTC.

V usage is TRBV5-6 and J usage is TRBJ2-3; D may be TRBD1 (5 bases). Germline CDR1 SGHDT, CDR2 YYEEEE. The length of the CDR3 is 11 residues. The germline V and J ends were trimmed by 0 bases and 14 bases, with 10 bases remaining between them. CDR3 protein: CASSLARVSYF. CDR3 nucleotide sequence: TGTGCCAGCAGCTTGGCCAGGGTATCGTATTTT.

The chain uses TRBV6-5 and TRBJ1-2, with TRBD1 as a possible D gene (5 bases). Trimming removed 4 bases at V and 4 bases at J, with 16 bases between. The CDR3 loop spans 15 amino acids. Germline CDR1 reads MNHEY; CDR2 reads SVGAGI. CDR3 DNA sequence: TGTGCCAGCAGTTTTGGAGGAGGGGCCAGCTATGGCTACACCTTC. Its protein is CASSFGGGASYGYTF.

The CDR3 reads CASSLVAGMNTGELFF. CDR3 sequence (DNA): TGTGCCAGCAGCTTAGTAGCGGGGATGAACACCGGGGAGCTGTTTTTT. V and J are TRBV7-6 and TRBJ2-2; the match to TRBD2 covers 8 bases. CDR1 and CDR2 (germline): SGHVS, FNYEAQ. V lost 1 base and J lost 1; bases outside the gene matches: 2. This CDR3 is 16 amino acids long. Full variable domain (outside the CDR3, taken from reference TRBV7-6 and TRBJ2-2): GAGVSQSPRYKVTKRGQDVALRCDPISGHVSLYWYRQALGQGPEFLTYFNYEAQQDKSGLPNDRFSAERPEGSISTLTIQRTEQRDSAMYRCASSLVAGMNTGELFFGEGSRLTVL.

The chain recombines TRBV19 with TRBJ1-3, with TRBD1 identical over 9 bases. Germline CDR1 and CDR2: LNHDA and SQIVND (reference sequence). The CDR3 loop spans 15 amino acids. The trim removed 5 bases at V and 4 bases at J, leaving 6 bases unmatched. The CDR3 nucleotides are TGTGCCAGTAGTCCACAGGGGGCGGCGGGAAACACCATATATTTT. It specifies CASSPQGAAGNTIYF.

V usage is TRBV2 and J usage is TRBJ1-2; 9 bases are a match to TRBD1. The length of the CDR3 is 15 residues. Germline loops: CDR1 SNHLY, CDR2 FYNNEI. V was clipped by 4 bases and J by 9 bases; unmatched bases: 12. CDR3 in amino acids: CASSALRDRVISYTF. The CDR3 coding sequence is TGTGCCAGCAGTGCCCTCCGGGACAGGGTAATAAGCTACACCTTC.

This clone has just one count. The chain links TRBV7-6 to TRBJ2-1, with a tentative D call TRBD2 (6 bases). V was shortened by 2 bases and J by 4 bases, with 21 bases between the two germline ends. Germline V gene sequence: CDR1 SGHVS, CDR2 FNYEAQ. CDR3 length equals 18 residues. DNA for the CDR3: TGTGCCAGCAGCTTAACCGTTATGGGTGCGGGGCGATACAATGAGCAGTTCTTC. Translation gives CASSLTVMGAGRYNEQFF. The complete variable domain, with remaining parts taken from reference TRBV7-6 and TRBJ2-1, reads GAGVSQSPRYKVTKRGQDVALRCDPISGHVSLYWYRQALGQGPEFLTYFNYEAQQDKSGLPNDRFSAERPEGSISTLTIQRTEQRDSAMYRCASSLTVMGAGRYNEQFFGPGTRLTVL.

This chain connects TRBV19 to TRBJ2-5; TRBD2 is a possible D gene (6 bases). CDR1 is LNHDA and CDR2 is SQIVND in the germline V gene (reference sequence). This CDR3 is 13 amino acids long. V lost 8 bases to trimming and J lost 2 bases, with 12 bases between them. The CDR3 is CASSRDSQETQYF. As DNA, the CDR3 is TGTGCCAGTTCTCGGGACTCGCAAGAGACCCAGTACTTC.

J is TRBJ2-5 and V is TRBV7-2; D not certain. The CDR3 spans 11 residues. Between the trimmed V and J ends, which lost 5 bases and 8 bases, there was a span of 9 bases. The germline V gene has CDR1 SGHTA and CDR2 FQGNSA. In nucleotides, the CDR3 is TGTGCCAGCAGCCCCTCAAGCACCCAGTACTTC. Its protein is CASSPSSTQYF.